The source of this T cell receptor (beta chain) is a study of cytomegalovirus exposure and HLA in healthy donors. The study, taken as a whole, reports: The authors excluded some V segments, including TRBV6-2 and TRBV6-3, as indistinguishable. The study found most TCR sequences rare, yet found some public TCRs in many donors.

Comment on this clone: As yet, its antigen is unknown.

PCR used 60 Vbeta primers and 13 Jbeta primers. TCRdb keeps only in-frame clones here, not all; method: immunoSEQ multiplex PCR. The sample holds about 160,000 clones, 80% seen once. The V end lost 4 bases, the J end lost 1 base, and 17 bases lay between the germline ends. The germline V gene has CDR1 SNHLY and CDR2 FYNNEI. The CDR3 is 17 amino acids. What was sequenced was PBMCs. This sequence originates from a man younger than 35 in good health and CMV-seropositive. The V and J genes are TRBV2 and TRBJ1-5; the D gene is possibly TRBD1 (6 bases). The DNA of the CDR3 is TGTGCCAGCAGTGGGCGAGGGACACTTGGAAGCAATCAGCCCCAGCATTTT. This sequence encodes CASSGRGTLGSNQPQHF. Full variable domain (missing parts from reference TRBV2 and TRBJ1-5): EPEVTQTPSHQVTQMGQEVILRCVPISNHLYFYWYRQILGQKVEFLVSFYNNEISEKSEIFDDQFSVERPDGSNFTLKIRSTKLEDSAMYFCASSGRGTLGSNQPQHFGDGTRLSIL.